Below are 29 T cell receptor beta chains sequenced from a single sample in a study of blood T cell repertoires in COVID-19. Clones were read by immunoSEQ multiplex PCR, and TCRdb kept only the in-frame ones, dropping some. The sample lists 15,000 or so clones; just over 85% were seen once. The sequencing sample was made of peripheral blood. The receptor set was obtained from a human donor in a cohort sampled during active COVID-19.

In nucleotides, the CDR3 is TGTGCCAGCAGCCCAGCGGGTGGGTTTAATGAAAAACTGTTTTTT. Translating it yields CASSPAGGFNEKLFF. The rearrangement links TRBV7-9 to TRBJ1-4, with D uncertain. CDR3 length equals 15 residues. Looked up from germline, CDR1 is SEHNR and CDR2 is FQNEAQ (reference sequence). The V and J ends lost 5 bases and 4 bases respectively, with 14 bases between them. Using reference TRBV7-9 and TRBJ1-4 for the parts outside the CDR3, the full variable domain is DTGVSQNPRHKITKRGQNVTFRCDPISEHNRLYWYRQTLGQGPEFLTYFQNEAQLEKSRLLSDRFSAERPKGSFSTLEIQRTEQGDSAMYLCASSPAGGFNEKLFFGSGTQLSVL.

The chain links TRBV21-1 to TRBJ1-5. TRBV21-1 is a pseudogene segment. The CDR3 extends over 14 amino acids. The CDR3 here is CASSKSFCPGPQHF. As DNA, the CDR3 is TGTGCCAGCAGCAAAAGCTTCTGTCCGGGGCCCCAGCATTTT.

The chain couples TRBV7-2 to TRBJ2-5; 10 nucleotides line up with TRBD2. V shed 2 bases and J 4 bases; nucleotides not matched to a gene: 4. This CDR3 contains 15 residues. From germline, CDR1 is SGHTA and CDR2 FQGNSA. The CDR3, as DNA: TGTGCCAGCAGCTTACTAGCGGGGGTGGGAGAGACCCAGTACTTC. Residues: CASSLLAGVGETQYF.

Only a few counts were recorded for this clone. The V and J genes are TRBV5-1 and TRBJ2-1; D is uncertain. CDR3 length: 14 residues. Trimming took 0 bases from V and 3 from J, leaving 7 bases between them. The V gene's germline CDR1 is SGHRS and CDR2 YFSETQ. The CDR3 region is CASSLVTYYNEQFF. CDR3 DNA: TGCGCCAGCAGCTTGGTAACTTACTACAATGAGCAGTTCTTC.

The CDR3: CASSSPSGISSYNEQFF. The CDR3 DNA sequence: TGTGCCAGCAGCTCACCTAGCGGGATAAGCTCCTACAATGAGCAGTTCTTC. The rearrangement joins TRBV9 to TRBJ2-1, with TRBD2 matching over 9 bases. Trimming removed 4 bases from V and 0 bases from J; junction bases left unmatched: 8. CDR1 and CDR2 (germline): SGDLS, YYNGEE. The CDR3 spans 17 residues.

This chain uses TRBV7-3 with TRBJ2-7; 8 bases match TRBD2. Per the germline V gene, CDR1 is SGHTA and CDR2 is FQGTGA. Trimming removed 1 base from V and 0 bases from J; junction bases left unmatched: 2. The CDR3 contains 15 residues. The CDR3 is CASSLNSGTSYEQYF. The CDR3 DNA sequence: TGTGCCAGCAGCTTAAATAGCGGGACCTCCTACGAGCAGTACTTC.

The chain carries TRBV11-3 and TRBJ2-5; 8 bases match TRBD1. Germline values: CDR1 SGHNT, CDR2 YENEEA. V shed 5 bases, J shed 2 bases, and the junction held 13 bases outside the gene matches. CDR3 length: 17 amino acids. This CDR3 reads CASSQWATGVRQETQYF. In DNA, the CDR3 is TGTGCCAGCAGCCAATGGGCGACAGGGGTTCGGCAAGAGACCCAGTACTTC.

Notes on this clone: Other DNA variants within this sample encode the same CDR3. The genes are TRBV11-3 and TRBJ2-7, with 8 positions matching TRBD2. CDR3 length: 16 amino acids. The V segment lost 0 bases and the J segment 0 bases; nucleotides outside the gene matches: 4. Germline lookup yields CDR1 SGHNT and CDR2 YENEEA. This CDR3 reads CASSLDVSGSSYEQYF. DNA of the CDR3: TGTGCCAGCAGCTTAGACGTGAGCGGGAGCTCCTACGAGCAGTACTTC.

The chain uses TRBV14 and TRBJ2-3; D might be TRBD2 (6 bases). Germline V lookup: CDR1 SGHDN, CDR2 FVKESK. This CDR3 has 21 residues. Trimming pared 0 bases from V and 0 bases from J, leaving 25 bases between. CDR3 nucleotide sequence: TGTGCCAGCAGCCAAGATTGGGAATTTCAGGGAGGCGGGGTTAGCACAGATACGCAGTATTTT. It translates to CASSQDWEFQGGGVSTDTQYF.

J is TRBJ2-1 and V is TRBV11-2; 14 bases map to TRBD2. The V gene end was trimmed by 8 bases and the J gene end by 5 bases; junction bases not matched to a gene: 11. Germline CDR1 SGHAT, CDR2 FQNNGV. The length of the CDR3 is 17 residues. The CDR3 loop is CASVLPGLAGVNNEQFF. CDR3 in DNA: TGTGCCAGCGTCCTCCCGGGACTAGCGGGGGTGAACAATGAGCAGTTCTTC.

The chain has TRBV7-9 and TRBJ2-1, with a weak D call TRBD2 (6 bases). The CDR3 has 14 amino acids. V was cut by 5 bases and J by 9 bases, with 17 bases left in between. CDR1 is SEHNR, CDR2 FQNEAQ, per germline (reference sequence). CDR3 residues: CASSLTSTSFEQFF. For the CDR3, the DNA is TGTGCCAGCAGCCTAACATCTACTAGCTTTGAGCAGTTCTTC.

This clone was seen just once. This chain uses TRBV7-6 with TRBJ1-4, with 10 nucleotides matching TRBD1. The CDR3 sequence is 15 residues long. V was clipped by 5 bases and J by 11 bases; unmatched bases: 11. Germline values: CDR1 SGHVS, CDR2 FNYEAQ. The CDR3 protein is CASSQGTGDVGKLFF. DNA of the CDR3: TGTGCCAGCAGCCAAGGGACAGGGGATGTTGGGAAACTGTTTTTT.

The J gene is TRBJ1-1, the V gene TRBV6-5; the D is unclear. CDR1 and CDR2 from the germline V gene are MNHEY and SVGAGI. The length of the CDR3 is 15 residues. V was pared by 7 bases and J by 0 bases, with 15 bases between. The CDR3 nucleotides are TGTGCCAGCACTAGTGTTGGACTCATGAACACTGAAGCTTTCTTT. Residues: CASTSVGLMNTEAFF.

J is TRBJ1-1 and V is TRBV5-3; 11 nucleotides match TRBD1. TRBV5-3 is an ORF, and what it does is uncertain. The CDR3 runs 16 residues. V lost 0 bases, J lost 5 bases, and 6 bases stayed unmatched. The CDR3 DNA is TGTGCCAGAAGCTTGGGGACAGGGGGCGAACGAACTGAAGCTTTCTTT. Amino acids: CARSLGTGGERTEAFF.

This chain uses TRBV5-6 with TRBJ2-2; D unresolved. Looked up from germline, CDR1 is SGHDT and CDR2 is YYEEEE. V lost 5 bases, J lost 6 bases, and 11 bases lay in between. The CDR3 is made up of 13 amino acids. The chain's CDR3 is CASRPGWSGELFF. For the CDR3, the DNA is TGTGCCAGCAGACCCGGTTGGTCCGGGGAGCTGTTTTTT.

The rearrangement joins TRBV21-1 to TRBJ2-1; TRBD1 reflects the table's D call only, with no check against the DNA. TRBV21-1 represents a pseudogene. CDR3 length: 13 amino acids. In nucleotides, the CDR3 is TGTGCCAGCAGCGACAGGGAATACAATGAGCAGTTCTTC. Amino acids: CASSDREYNEQFF.

The chain joins TRBV9 to TRBJ1-1; D perhaps matches TRBD1 (5 bases). The V end was cut by 4 bases, the J end by 2 bases, with 12 bases between. The CDR3 extends over 14 amino acids. The germline CDR1 and CDR2 sequences are SGDLS and YYNGEE. The CDR3 is CASSPGHTNTEAFF. CDR3 nucleotides: TGTGCCAGCAGCCCCGGACACACAAACACTGAAGCTTTCTTT.

V and J are TRBV7-9 and TRBJ2-7, with a weak D call TRBD2 (6 bases). Trimming pared 5 bases from V and 5 bases from J, leaving 16 bases between. This CDR3 has 14 amino acids. CDR1 and CDR2 (germline): SEHNR, FQNEAQ (reference sequence). CDR3 amino acids: CASSGGLELDEQYF. The CDR3 DNA reads as TGTGCCAGCAGCGGGGGACTGGAGCTGGACGAGCAGTACTTC.

The genes are TRBV27 and TRBJ2-3, with D hard to call. Trimming took 5 bases from V and 0 from J, leaving 12 bases between them. Germline V gene lookup returns CDR1 MNHEY and CDR2 SMNVEV (reference sequence). CDR3 size: 15 residues. CDR3 sequence: CASSNISPSTDTQYF. Written as DNA, the CDR3 is TGTGCCAGCAGTAACATAAGTCCTAGCACAGATACGCAGTATTTT.

The chain couples TRBV6-5 to TRBJ2-3; 8 nucleotides agree with TRBD1. V gave up 7 bases and J gave up 4 bases; unmatched junction bases: 4. CDR3 size: 13 residues. The germline gives CDR1 MNHEY, CDR2 SVGAGI. CDR3 nucleotide sequence: TGTGCCAGCATAAGGACAGGGTCAGATACGCAGTATTTT. Translated: CASIRTGSDTQYF.

The rearrangement uses TRBV4-3 and TRBJ2-3; D is perhaps TRBD2 (5 bases). Deletions cut 4 bases from V and 5 bases from J, with 19 bases between. The CDR3 runs 16 residues. Germline CDR1 and CDR2: LGHNA and YSLEER. The CDR3 region has the DNA TGCGCCAGCAGCCGTGTGGTCCCCACCCGGGGAGATACGCAGTATTTT. Protein sequence: CASSRVVPTRGDTQYF.

The sample holds one count of this clone. The chain combines TRBV4-1 with TRBJ1-5; D might be TRBD1 (6 bases). Germline V gives CDR1 MGHRA, CDR2 YSYEKL. The CDR3 extends over 17 amino acids. Trimming removed 1 base from V and 2 bases from J, with 15 bases in between. The CDR3 region is CASSQGIRGRGNQPQHF. CDR3 in DNA: TGCGCCAGCAGCCAAGGCATCAGGGGAAGGGGCAATCAGCCCCAGCATTTT.

CDR3 region: CASSLTKDRGRLMQGQFF. The CDR3 DNA sequence: TGTGCCAGCAGCTTAACCAAGGACAGGGGGCGCCTGATGCAGGGGCAGTTCTTC. The rearrangement links TRBV7-3 to TRBJ2-1, with 11 nucleotides matching TRBD1. The CDR3 is 18 amino acids. Germline V CDR1 and CDR2: SGHTA, FQGTGA. V shed 0 bases, J shed 12 bases, and the junction held 16 bases outside the gene matches.

The chain has TRBV5-1 and TRBJ1-4; 9 positions match TRBD1. Germline V gene lookup returns CDR1 SGHRS and CDR2 YFSETQ. The V and J ends lost 0 bases and 5 bases, in that order; junction bases with no gene match: 8. The CDR3 loop spans 17 amino acids. This CDR3 is CASSLGDRDLENEKLFF. DNA for the CDR3: TGCGCCAGCAGCTTGGGGGACAGGGACTTAGAGAATGAAAAACTGTTTTTT.

The rearrangement joins TRBV9 to TRBJ1-3; the D is unclear. Germline V gene lookup returns CDR1 SGDLS and CDR2 YYNGEE. V was pared by 0 bases and J by 0 bases, with 10 bases between. There are 16 residues in the CDR3. CDR3 amino acids: CASSVASVPSGNTIYF. The CDR3 bases are TGTGCCAGCAGCGTAGCTTCCGTCCCCTCTGGAAACACCATATATTTT.

The J gene is TRBJ1-1, the V gene TRBV27; D is uncertain. V was trimmed by 0 bases and J by 1 base, leaving 24 bases between them. The CDR3 runs 20 residues. Germline CDR1 reads MNHEY; CDR2 reads SMNVEV (reference sequence). The CDR3 bases are TGTGCCAGCAGTTTATCCCCGGGGTTTTTCGGTGAACACCAGAACACTGAAGCTTTCTTT. This codes for CASSLSPGFFGEHQNTEAFF.

The chain carries TRBV12-3 or TRBV12-4 and TRBJ2-2; a possible D gene is TRBD2 (5 bases). There are 13 residues in the CDR3. Trimming cost V 1 base and J 5 bases, with 5 bases left between them. CDR3 protein: CASSLGGTGELFF. DNA of the CDR3: TGTGCCAGCAGTTTAGGAGGGACCGGGGAGCTGTTTTTT.

This chain uses TRBV11-3 with TRBJ1-4, with 7 bases aligning to TRBD1. The germline gives CDR1 SGHNT, CDR2 YENEEA. The CDR3 is 14 residues long. After removal of 5 bases from V and 8 bases from J, the junction contained 8 bases not matched to a gene. The chain's CDR3 is CASSTTLTGEKLFF. The CDR3 nucleotides read TGTGCCAGCAGCACCACTTTGACAGGGGAAAAACTGTTTTTT.

The CDR3 bases are TGTGCCAGCAGTTCGACTAGCCCGTTGGACATTCAGTACTTC. It translates to CASSSTSPLDIQYF. The V gene is TRBV6-6, the J gene TRBJ2-4; 7 bases are shared with TRBD2. The CDR3 covers 14 residues. The junction had 8 bases not matched to a gene; V was cut back by 4 bases and J by 8 bases. Germline V gives CDR1 MNHNY, CDR2 SVGAGI (reference sequence).